Listed below are T cell receptor beta chains from one sample, sequenced in a study of vaccination and CD4 T cells after COVID-19. No antigens are known for them. TCRdb re-analysed the PCR reads in MiXCR, keeping a single row per CDR3 protein. The table lists 15,000 to 20,000 distinct CDR3 sequences, around 45% of them singletons. The sample consisted of CD4+ T cells from blood, cultured in vitro, taken before SARS-CoV-2 vaccination. The receptors stem from a human donor who had recovered from COVID-19. Each CDR3 is given with its conserved first and last residue. The order of the fields is clone size, J gene, D gene, V gene, CDR3 protein, CDR3 DNA. A D gene is named only where the DNA matches it firmly. For some rows the clone size is stated as once, few or many, or as a class when expanded; others skip it.

clone_size: few; j_call: TRBJ2-5; d_call: NA; v_call: TRBV4-1; cdr3_aa: CASSQVGPGKETQYF; cdr3_nt: TGCGCCAGCAGCCAAGTGGGTCCGGGAAAAGAGACCCAGTACTTC
clone_size: few; j_call: TRBJ2-2; d_call: NA; v_call: TRBV6-1; cdr3_aa: CASGLSAGELFF; cdr3_nt: TGTGCCAGCGGGTTATCAGCGGGGGAGCTGTTTTTT
clone_size: NA; j_call: TRBJ2-7; d_call: TRBD2; v_call: TRBV20-1; cdr3_aa: CSAPPLQTSGRAVHEQYF; cdr3_nt: TGCAGTGCCCCACCCCTTCAAACTAGCGGGAGGGCCGTCCACGAGCAGTACTTC
clone_size: NA; j_call: TRBJ2-3; d_call: TRBD2; v_call: TRBV20-1; cdr3_aa: CSAALLAGADTQYF; cdr3_nt: TGCAGTGCTGCCCTACTAGCGGGAGCTGATACGCAGTATTTT
clone_size: few; j_call: TRBJ1-2; d_call: NA; v_call: TRBV25-1; cdr3_aa: CASSEPGRHNYGYTF; cdr3_nt: TGTGCCAGCAGTGAGCCGGGACGGCATAACTATGGCTACACCTTC
clone_size: NA; j_call: TRBJ1-6; d_call: NA; v_call: TRBV5-4; cdr3_aa: CACRTDNYNSPLHF; cdr3_nt: TGTGCCTGTAGGACAGACAACTATAATTCACCCCTCCACTTT
clone_size: few; j_call: TRBJ1-6; d_call: NA; v_call: TRBV7-2; cdr3_aa: CASSLGVSYNSPLHF; cdr3_nt: TGTGCCAGCAGCTTGGGGGTCTCCTATAATTCACCCCTCCACTTT
clone_size: once; j_call: TRBJ2-5; d_call: TRBD2; v_call: TRBV29-1; cdr3_aa: CSARLAVQETQYF; cdr3_nt: TGCAGCGCCCGACTAGCGGTTCAAGAGACCCAGTACTTC
clone_size: NA; j_call: TRBJ2-6; d_call: TRBD1; v_call: TRBV28; cdr3_aa: CASRMTGDGANVLTF; cdr3_nt: TGTGCCAGCAGGATGACAGGGGACGGGGCCAACGTCCTGACTTTC
clone_size: NA; j_call: TRBJ1-4; d_call: TRBD1; v_call: TRBV20-1; cdr3_aa: CSAPGTGGNGNEKLFF; cdr3_nt: TGCAGTGCGCCCGGGACAGGGGGCAATGGTAATGAAAAACTGTTTTTT
clone_size: NA; j_call: TRBJ1-2; d_call: NA; v_call: TRBV7-2; cdr3_aa: CASSLETALNYGYTF; cdr3_nt: TGTGCCAGCAGCTTAGAAACAGCACTTAACTATGGCTACACCTTC
clone_size: once; j_call: TRBJ2-3; d_call: TRBD1; v_call: TRBV5-4; cdr3_aa: CASSPDRGRSADTQYF; cdr3_nt: TGTGCCAGCAGCCCAGACAGGGGGCGATCGGCAGATACGCAGTATTTT
clone_size: NA; j_call: TRBJ1-1; d_call: NA; v_call: TRBV7-3; cdr3_aa: CASSPGRNTEAFF; cdr3_nt: TGTGCCAGCAGCCCAGGACGGAACACTGAAGCTTTCTTT
clone_size: once; j_call: TRBJ2-7; d_call: TRBD1; v_call: TRBV12-3/TRBV12-4; cdr3_aa: CASRATDRDGEQYF; cdr3_nt: TGTGCCAGCAGAGCCACCGACAGGGACGGCGAGCAGTACTTC
clone_size: NA; j_call: TRBJ1-5; d_call: TRBD1; v_call: TRBV11-2; cdr3_aa: CASSLGTGDNQPQHF; cdr3_nt: TGTGCCAGCAGCTTAGGGACAGGGGATAATCAGCCCCAGCATTTT
clone_size: NA; j_call: TRBJ2-7; d_call: TRBD1; v_call: TRBV20-1; cdr3_aa: CSADRDGFYEQYF; cdr3_nt: TGCAGTGCAGACAGGGACGGATTCTACGAGCAGTACTTC
clone_size: NA; j_call: TRBJ2-1; d_call: NA; v_call: TRBV7-6; cdr3_aa: CASSFTYNEQFF; cdr3_nt: TGTGCCAGCAGCTTTACTTACAATGAGCAGTTCTTC
clone_size: medium-sized; j_call: TRBJ1-6; d_call: TRBD1; v_call: TRBV27; cdr3_aa: CASSPTGTGDAVVGHNSPLHF; cdr3_nt: TGTGCCAGCAGTCCGACCGGGACAGGGGACGCGGTGGTCGGACATAATTCACCCCTCCACTTT
clone_size: NA; j_call: TRBJ1-2; d_call: NA; v_call: TRBV20-1; cdr3_aa: CSATRGAYGYTF; cdr3_nt: TGCAGTGCTACCCGAGGGGCCTATGGCTACACCTTC
clone_size: NA; j_call: TRBJ2-2; d_call: TRBD1; v_call: TRBV6-1; cdr3_aa: CASKNRDSGELFF; cdr3_nt: TGTGCCAGTAAGAACCGGGACAGCGGGGAGCTGTTTTTT
clone_size: NA; j_call: TRBJ1-1; d_call: NA; v_call: TRBV20-1; cdr3_aa: CSARGPGVAFF; cdr3_nt: TGCAGTGCTAGGGGGCCGGGAGTAGCTTTCTTT
clone_size: NA; j_call: TRBJ2-3; d_call: NA; v_call: TRBV5-1; cdr3_aa: CASSLALGSGSTDTQYF; cdr3_nt: TGCGCCAGCAGCTTGGCGTTGGGGAGTGGGAGCACAGATACGCAGTATTTT
clone_size: NA; j_call: TRBJ2-7; d_call: NA; v_call: TRBV19; cdr3_aa: CASSSSGGASSYEQYF; cdr3_nt: TGTGCCAGTAGTTCCTCCGGGGGCGCATCCTCCTACGAGCAGTACTTC
clone_size: NA; j_call: TRBJ2-1; d_call: TRBD2; v_call: TRBV11-3; cdr3_aa: CASSLLSSGANEQFF; cdr3_nt: TGTGCCAGCAGCTTACTCTCCAGCGGGGCCAATGAGCAGTTCTTC
clone_size: NA; j_call: TRBJ2-2; d_call: NA; v_call: TRBV10-3; cdr3_aa: CAIKASTGELFF; cdr3_nt: TGTGCCATCAAAGCGAGCACCGGGGAGCTGTTTTTT
clone_size: few; j_call: TRBJ1-1; d_call: TRBD1; v_call: TRBV7-2; cdr3_aa: CASGQGARSEAFF; cdr3_nt: TGTGCCAGCGGACAGGGGGCGAGGTCTGAAGCTTTCTTT
clone_size: NA; j_call: TRBJ2-5; d_call: NA; v_call: TRBV7-2; cdr3_aa: CASSLIAGQETQYF; cdr3_nt: TGTGCCAGCAGCTTAATTGCGGGGCAAGAGACCCAGTACTTC
clone_size: NA; j_call: TRBJ2-3; d_call: TRBD1; v_call: TRBV5-1; cdr3_aa: CASSNGQGTDTQYF; cdr3_nt: TGCGCCAGCAGCAACGGACAGGGAACAGATACGCAGTATTTT
clone_size: NA; j_call: TRBJ1-5; d_call: NA; v_call: TRBV7-9; cdr3_aa: CASSLGGGYQPQHF; cdr3_nt: TGTGCCAGCAGCTTAGGGGGGGGATATCAGCCCCAGCATTTT
clone_size: NA; j_call: TRBJ1-5; d_call: NA; v_call: TRBV2; cdr3_aa: CASSDLQDQPQHF; cdr3_nt: TGTGCCAGCAGTGACCTACAGGATCAGCCCCAGCATTTT
clone_size: NA; j_call: TRBJ1-4; d_call: TRBD1; v_call: TRBV7-6; cdr3_aa: CASSSPRRGTGETNEKLFF; cdr3_nt: TGTGCCAGCAGTTCACCTCGACGGGGGACAGGGGAAACTAATGAAAAACTGTTTTTT
clone_size: few; j_call: TRBJ2-3; d_call: NA; v_call: TRBV20-1; cdr3_aa: CSAQASGEYADTQYF; cdr3_nt: TGCAGTGCCCAGGCTTCGGGGGAATATGCAGATACGCAGTATTTT
clone_size: few; j_call: TRBJ1-1; d_call: NA; v_call: TRBV7-2; cdr3_aa: CASSGQGPGTEAFF; cdr3_nt: TGTGCCAGCAGCGGCCAGGGGCCGGGGACTGAAGCTTTCTTT
clone_size: NA; j_call: TRBJ2-2; d_call: NA; v_call: TRBV11-3; cdr3_aa: CASSLAGTNTGELFF; cdr3_nt: TGTGCCAGCAGCTTAGCGGGGACTAACACCGGGGAGCTGTTTTTT
clone_size: NA; j_call: TRBJ2-2; d_call: NA; v_call: TRBV20-1; cdr3_aa: CSATLGQGKRTGELFF; cdr3_nt: TGCAGTGCCACCTTGGGCCAAGGGAAAAGGACCGGGGAGCTGTTTTTT
clone_size: few; j_call: TRBJ1-6; d_call: NA; v_call: TRBV7-9; cdr3_aa: CASSFGQFGSPLHF; cdr3_nt: TGTGCCAGCAGCTTTGGACAGTTTGGTTCACCCCTCCACTTT
clone_size: few; j_call: TRBJ1-1; d_call: NA; v_call: TRBV6-2/TRBV6-3; cdr3_aa: CASRPPWGGSPNTEAFF; cdr3_nt: TGTGCCAGCAGACCCCCCTGGGGGGGATCGCCGAACACTGAAGCTTTCTTT
clone_size: NA; j_call: TRBJ1-2; d_call: NA; v_call: TRBV11-2; cdr3_aa: CASRGTAYGYTF; cdr3_nt: TGTGCCAGCAGGGGGACGGCCTATGGCTACACCTTC
clone_size: NA; j_call: TRBJ1-5; d_call: TRBD1; v_call: TRBV20-1; cdr3_aa: CSARERTGGEDRRPQHF; cdr3_nt: TGCAGTGCTAGAGAGAGGACAGGCGGCGAGGATCGGAGGCCCCAGCATTTT
clone_size: few; j_call: TRBJ2-7; d_call: TRBD1; v_call: TRBV28; cdr3_aa: CASGGTGNYEQYF; cdr3_nt: TGTGCCAGCGGGGGGACAGGCAACTACGAGCAGTACTTC
clone_size: few; j_call: TRBJ2-7; d_call: TRBD1; v_call: TRBV11-3; cdr3_aa: CASRVGQGDNEQYF; cdr3_nt: TGTGCCAGCAGGGTGGGACAGGGGGACAACGAGCAGTACTTC
clone_size: NA; j_call: TRBJ2-2; d_call: NA; v_call: TRBV18; cdr3_aa: CASSPTPRELFF; cdr3_nt: TGTGCCAGCTCACCAACCCCTAGGGAGCTGTTTTTT
clone_size: NA; j_call: TRBJ1-1; d_call: TRBD1; v_call: TRBV7-8; cdr3_aa: CASSLGGTGGREAFF; cdr3_nt: TGTGCCAGCAGCTTAGGTGGGACAGGGGGCCGGGAAGCTTTCTTT
clone_size: large; j_call: TRBJ2-4; d_call: NA; v_call: TRBV20-1; cdr3_aa: CSARVGSDIQYF; cdr3_nt: TGCAGTGCTAGAGTAGGCTCAGACATTCAGTACTTC
clone_size: NA; j_call: TRBJ1-3; d_call: NA; v_call: TRBV27; cdr3_aa: CASSAGQSGNTIYF; cdr3_nt: TGTGCCAGCAGTGCCGGACAGTCGGGAAACACCATATATTTT
clone_size: few; j_call: TRBJ1-1; d_call: NA; v_call: TRBV19; cdr3_aa: CASWGGAEAFF; cdr3_nt: TGTGCCAGTTGGGGCGGCGCTGAAGCTTTCTTT
clone_size: NA; j_call: TRBJ1-1; d_call: NA; v_call: TRBV28; cdr3_aa: CASGTGTRAEAFF; cdr3_nt: TGTGCCAGCGGAACTGGAACCAGGGCTGAAGCTTTCTTT
clone_size: NA; j_call: TRBJ1-1; d_call: NA; v_call: TRBV11-2; cdr3_aa: CASSRTSGTENTEAFF; cdr3_nt: TGTGCCAGCAGCCGAACATCTGGGACGGAGAACACTGAAGCTTTCTTT
clone_size: few; j_call: TRBJ1-3; d_call: TRBD1; v_call: TRBV20-1; cdr3_aa: CSARQRDRGGSGNTIYF; cdr3_nt: TGCAGTGCTCGCCAAAGGGACAGGGGTGGATCTGGAAACACCATATATTTT
clone_size: NA; j_call: TRBJ2-1; d_call: TRBD1; v_call: TRBV27; cdr3_aa: CASSLRQGSYNEQFF; cdr3_nt: TGTGCCAGCAGTTTAAGACAGGGCAGCTACAATGAGCAGTTCTTC
clone_size: NA; j_call: TRBJ2-5; d_call: TRBD1; v_call: TRBV6-1; cdr3_aa: CASLQGKTQYF; cdr3_nt: TGTGCCAGCTTACAGGGGAAGACCCAGTACTTC
clone_size: few; j_call: TRBJ2-3; d_call: NA; v_call: TRBV27; cdr3_aa: CASSITDTQYF; cdr3_nt: TGTGCCAGCAGTATCACAGATACGCAGTATTTT
clone_size: NA; j_call: TRBJ2-7; d_call: TRBD2; v_call: TRBV7-2; cdr3_aa: CASSLRPRGVYEQYF; cdr3_nt: TGTGCCAGCAGCCTAAGACCGCGGGGGGTCTACGAGCAGTACTTC
clone_size: NA; j_call: TRBJ2-2; d_call: TRBD1; v_call: TRBV6-1; cdr3_aa: CASRGTGMNTGELFF; cdr3_nt: TGTGCCAGCAGGGGGACAGGGATGAACACCGGGGAGCTGTTTTTT
clone_size: NA; j_call: TRBJ2-1; d_call: TRBD2; v_call: TRBV5-1; cdr3_aa: CASSLTLAGGQEQFF; cdr3_nt: TGCGCCAGCAGCTTAACGCTAGCGGGAGGGCAGGAGCAGTTCTTC
clone_size: NA; j_call: TRBJ1-5; d_call: TRBD1; v_call: TRBV12-3/TRBV12-4; cdr3_aa: CASSLDWGTDYQPQHF; cdr3_nt: TGTGCCAGCAGTTTAGATTGGGGGACAGATTATCAGCCCCAGCATTTT
clone_size: NA; j_call: TRBJ2-3; d_call: TRBD2; v_call: TRBV5-4; cdr3_aa: CASSFQRGGVTDTQYF; cdr3_nt: TGTGCCAGCAGCTTCCAGCGGGGGGGCGTAACAGATACGCAGTATTTT
clone_size: few; j_call: TRBJ1-2; d_call: NA; v_call: TRBV15; cdr3_aa: CATSMLSGTPYGYTF; cdr3_nt: TGTGCCACCAGCATGCTTTCCGGGACCCCTTATGGCTACACCTTC
clone_size: NA; j_call: TRBJ2-2; d_call: TRBD1; v_call: TRBV7-3; cdr3_aa: CASSSGTVTGELFF; cdr3_nt: TGTGCCAGCAGTTCCGGGACAGTCACCGGGGAGCTGTTTTTT
clone_size: NA; j_call: TRBJ1-1; d_call: NA; v_call: TRBV11-3; cdr3_aa: CASSLPSGNTEAFF; cdr3_nt: TGTGCCAGCAGCCTCCCCTCGGGGAACACTGAAGCTTTCTTT